A single sample gave rise to the 4 T cell receptor beta chains below, sequenced in a study of graft-versus-host responses after intestinal transplantation. Graft tissue processing released intraepithelial and lamina propria lymphocytes. The data were produced by immunoSEQ multiplex PCR, yet TCRdb's version contains in-frame clones alone and is incomplete. The sample contains roughly 4,500 clones, about 74% of which appear only once. This specimen was ileum tissue, taken around 340 days after intestinal transplantation. The receptor source for this set is a human patient who received an intestinal transplant, so some T cells may come from the graft donor.

This clone was observed a handful of times. This rearrangement joins TRBV7-9 to TRBJ2-2; 8 bases are shared with TRBD2. The CDR3 covers 16 residues. Germline values: CDR1 SEHNR, CDR2 FQNEAQ (reference sequence). J gave up 4 bases and V 4 bases, and 8 bases lay outside the gene matches. The CDR3 spells CASSSQFSGATGELFF. The CDR3 DNA sequence: TGTGCCAGCAGCTCCCAGTTTAGCGGGGCCACCGGGGAGCTGTTTTTT.

The chain combines TRBV11-2 with TRBJ2-7, with 9 bases fitting TRBD1. CDR3 length: 15 residues. Trimming at V came to 5 bases and at J to 5 bases, leaving 10 bases not matched to a gene. The germline gives CDR1 SGHAT, CDR2 FQNNGV. The chain's CDR3 is CASSGKDRGSDEQYF. In DNA form, the CDR3 reads TGTGCCAGCAGCGGGAAGGACAGGGGCAGCGACGAGCAGTACTTC.

The chain links TRBV28 to TRBJ1-6; D is uncertain. The CDR3 extends over 16 amino acids. V dropped 4 bases and J dropped 8 bases, with 18 bases sitting between them. Germline CDR1 and CDR2: MDHEN and SYDVKM. The CDR3 here is CASSSLGLEMDSPLHF. In DNA, the CDR3 is TGTGCCAGCAGTTCACTCGGCCTGGAGATGGATTCACCCCTCCACTTT. Full variable domain (outside the CDR3, taken from reference TRBV28 and TRBJ1-6): DVKVTQSSRYLVKRTGEKVFLECVQDMDHENMFWYRQDPGLGLRLIYFSYDVKMKEKGDIPEGYSVSREKKERFSLILESASTNQTSMYLCASSSLGLEMDSPLHFGNGTRLTVT.

The chain links TRBV4-1 to TRBJ1-2; no firm D call. This CDR3 contains 17 residues. Germline V gives CDR1 MGHRA, CDR2 YSYEKL. Trimming took 5 bases from V and 4 from J, leaving 23 bases between them. The CDR3 protein is CASSVLGQNRKTYGYTF. Here the CDR3 DNA reads TGCGCCAGCAGCGTGCTAGGCCAGAACCGAAAGACCTATGGCTACACCTTC.